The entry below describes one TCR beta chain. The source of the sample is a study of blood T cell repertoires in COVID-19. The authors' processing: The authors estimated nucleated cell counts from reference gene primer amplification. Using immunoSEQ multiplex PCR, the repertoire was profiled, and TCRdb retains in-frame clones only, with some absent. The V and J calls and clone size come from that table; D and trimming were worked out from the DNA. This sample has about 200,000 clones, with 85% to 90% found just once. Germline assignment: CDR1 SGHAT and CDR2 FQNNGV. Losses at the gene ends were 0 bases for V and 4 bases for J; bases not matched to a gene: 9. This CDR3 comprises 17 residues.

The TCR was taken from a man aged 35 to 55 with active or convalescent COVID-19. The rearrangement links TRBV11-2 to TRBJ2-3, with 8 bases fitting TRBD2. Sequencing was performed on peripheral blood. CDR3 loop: CASSLDPIAGRPDTQYF. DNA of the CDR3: TGTGCCAGCAGCTTAGATCCTATAGCGGGGAGACCAGATACGCAGTATTTT.